Below, 13 T cell receptor beta chains from the same sample are listed, as sequenced in a study of T cell repertoires in cytomegalovirus infection. No antigens are known for them. Using its own MiXCR run on the reads, TCRdb lists one record per CDR3 protein. The table has hundreds of thousands of distinct CDR3 sequences, roughly 33% seen once. This specimen was cultured PBMCs, taken from culture after CMV antigen stimulation. The receptors here all came from a human donor in good health (CMV status not recorded). Some clones in this sample may be carry-over from other donors' samples.

This sequence joins TRBV20-1 and TRBJ2-1, with D possibly matching TRBD2 (5 bases). Between the trimmed V and J ends, which lost 3 bases and 5 bases, there was a span of 14 bases. Germline assignment: CDR1 DFQATT and CDR2 SNEGSKA (reference sequence). This CDR3 region has 14 residues. The CDR3 spells CSASKSGVHNEQFF. CDR3 nucleotide sequence: TGCAGTGCTAGTAAGAGCGGCGTTCACAATGAGCAGTTCTTC.

This chain joins TRBV20-1 and TRBJ1-6, with 9 bases matching TRBD1. V was pared by 5 bases and J by 4 bases, with 3 bases of the junction left unmatched. The CDR3 is 14 residues long. The germline V gene encodes CDR1 DFQATT and CDR2 SNEGSKA (reference sequence). CDR3 region: CSAGQGMYNSPLHF. The CDR3 coding sequence is TGCAGTGCTGGACAGGGGATGTATAATTCACCCCTCCACTTT.

This clonotype has just one count. The chain carries TRBV19 and TRBJ2-2, with 8 bases lining up with TRBD1. The CDR3 extends over 16 amino acids. Germline V gives CDR1 LNHDA, CDR2 SQIVND (reference sequence). J gave up 6 bases and V 5 bases, and 11 bases lay outside the gene matches. Written as DNA, the CDR3 is TGTGCCAGTAGTGGAATAGGACAGGGTATGGCCGGGGAGCTGTTTTTT. Residues: CASSGIGQGMAGELFF. Complete variable domain (other parts from reference TRBV19 and TRBJ2-2): DGGITQSPKYLFRKEGQNVTLSCEQNLNHDAMYWYRQDPGQGLRLIYYSQIVNDFQKGDIAEGYSVSREKKESFPLTVTSAQKNPTAFYLCASSGIGQGMAGELFFGEGSRLTVL.

In DNA, the CDR3 is TGTGCCAGCAGTGACGGGGGGAGCCGGGCTCATACGCAGTATTTT. Translated: CASSDGGSRAHTQYF. The rearrangement uses TRBV2 and TRBJ2-3, with 7 bases lining up with TRBD2. The CDR3 is 15 amino acids. Germline trimming cut 3 bases from V and 7 bases from J; bases unmatched to any gene: 10. CDR1 and CDR2 (germline): SNHLY, FYNNEI. Using reference TRBV2 and TRBJ2-3 for the parts outside the CDR3, the full variable domain is EPEVTQTPSHQVTQMGQEVILRCVPISNHLYFYWYRQILGQKVEFLVSFYNNEISEKSEIFDDQFSVERPDGSNFTLKIRSTKLEDSAMYFCASSDGGSRAHTQYFGPGTRLTVL.

This chain connects TRBV15 to TRBJ2-2, with no clear D. V was trimmed by 1 base and J by 3 bases, leaving 6 bases between them. Germline V CDR1 and CDR2: LNHNV, YYDKDF (reference sequence). The CDR3 sequence is 14 residues long. For the CDR3, the DNA is TGTGCCACCAGCAGAGTTAGTTACACCGGGGAGCTGTTTTTT. Translation: CATSRVSYTGELFF.

This clonotype has more than one count but fewer than ten. The chain uses TRBV20-1 and TRBJ2-3; the D call may be TRBD1 or TRBD2 (6 bases each). Trimming removed 6 bases at V and 8 bases at J, with 24 bases between. The CDR3 is made up of 15 amino acids. Germline-derived CDR1 and CDR2 are DFQATT and SNEGSKA (reference sequence). CDR3 protein: CSAPGATTATGTQYF. CDR3 nucleotide sequence: TGCAGTGCCCCGGGGGCAACAACCGCCACGGGTACGCAGTATTTT.

This clonotype was detected only a few times. This rearrangement joins TRBV28 to TRBJ1-5, with D possibly matching TRBD1 (5 bases). CDR1 is MDHEN, CDR2 SYDVKM, per germline. The V end was cut by 5 bases, the J end by 15 bases, with 23 bases between. This CDR3 contains 14 residues. CDR3 nucleotides: TGTGCCAGCAGTATACATGGGACGGCCCCGGTTTGGCATTTT. Its translation is CASSIHGTAPVWHF.

At least ten counts were recorded for this clonotype. The gene calls are TRBV7-2 and TRBJ2-3; D gene uncertain. The CDR3 is 12 amino acids. Germline V gives CDR1 SGHTA, CDR2 FQGNSA. V was pared by 2 bases and J by 4 bases, with 4 bases between. CDR3 region: CASSLWADTQYF. The DNA for the CDR3 is TGTGCCAGCAGCTTATGGGCAGATACGCAGTATTTT.

This clonotype has just a few counts. J is TRBJ2-3 and V is TRBV7-2; TRBD2 matches at 8 bases. The CDR3 spans 15 residues. V shed 7 bases and J 2 bases; nucleotides not matched to a gene: 8. Germline V CDR1 and CDR2: SGHTA, FQGNSA. The CDR3 protein is CASTLAGPVTDTQYF. The CDR3, as DNA: TGTGCCAGCACCCTAGCGGGCCCGGTCACAGATACGCAGTATTTT.

This clonotype occurred many times. This chain links TRBV4-2 with TRBJ2-3; D is uncertain. The CDR3 loop spans 13 amino acids. V lost 0 bases to trimming and J lost 6 bases, with 7 bases between them. Germline CDR1 reads LGHNA; CDR2 reads YNFKEQ. For the CDR3, the DNA is TGTGCCAGCAGCCAAGAGGCAAGGGATACGCAGTATTTT. Its protein is CASSQEARDTQYF.

The gene calls are TRBV7-9 and TRBJ2-7; 9 bases agree with TRBD1. CDR1 and CDR2 from the germline V gene are SEHNR and FQNEAQ (reference sequence). J gave up 6 bases and V 5 bases, and 8 bases lay outside the gene matches. CDR3 length: 14 amino acids. The chain's CDR3 is CASSMGTGLGEQYF. DNA of the CDR3: TGTGCCAGCAGCATGGGGACAGGGCTTGGCGAGCAGTACTTC.

This chain uses TRBV2 with TRBJ1-1, with TRBD1 as a possible D gene (5 bases). Germline assignment: CDR1 SNHLY and CDR2 FYNNEI. The V end was cut by 7 bases, the J end by 1 base, with 13 bases between. The CDR3 spans 14 residues. The CDR3 bases are TGTGCCAGCAACGATGGGGGATCGAACACTGAAGCTTTCTTT. It translates to CASNDGGSNTEAFF. The full variable domain, rest sourced from reference TRBV2 and TRBJ1-1, is EPEVTQTPSHQVTQMGQEVILRCVPISNHLYFYWYRQILGQKVEFLVSFYNNEISEKSEIFDDQFSVERPDGSNFTLKIRSTKLEDSAMYFCASNDGGSNTEAFFGQGTRLTVV.

V gene TRBV27 combines with J gene TRBJ1-4; tentative D call: TRBD1 (5 bases). The germline V gene has CDR1 MNHEY and CDR2 SMNVEV (reference sequence). Trimming took off 3 bases at V and 6 bases at J, with 11 bases between the two ends. This CDR3 has 14 amino acids. The CDR3 DNA is TGTGCCAGCAGTTTGGCGGGACCCCATGAAAAACTGTTTTTT. This sequence encodes CASSLAGPHEKLFF.